Presented here are 26 T cell receptor beta chains from one specimen sequenced in a study of graft-versus-host responses after intestinal transplantation. Tissue from the graft was processed to free its intraepithelial and lamina propria lymphocytes. Only in-frame clones appear in the TCRdb table, and some are missing; sequencing was by immunoSEQ multiplex PCR. The repertoire includes thousands of clones, about four fifths of them detected once, and roughly 7.6% sits in the top ten. Sequences were derived from ileum tissue, sampled 307 days after intestinal transplant. The receptors here all came from a human patient who received an intestinal transplant, so some T cells may come from the graft donor.

The chain is built from TRBV11-2 and TRBJ1-1; D remains unclear. Germline V gives CDR1 SGHAT, CDR2 FQNNGV. Trimming stripped 2 bases from V and 2 bases from J, with 6 bases between. The CDR3 spans 13 residues. CDR3: CASSLRSNTEAFF. Written as DNA, the CDR3 is TGTGCCAGCAGCTTACGAAGCAACACTGAAGCTTTCTTT.

This clone was seen just once. CDR3 bases: TGCGCCAGCAGCCAAGACGGAACTAATGAAAAACTGTTTTTT. Its translation: CASSQDGTNEKLFF. The chain carries TRBV4-1 and TRBJ1-4, with D uncertain. The CDR3 length is 14 residues. The germline gives CDR1 MGHRA, CDR2 YSYEKL. The V end was cut by 0 bases, the J end by 1 base, with 3 bases between.

The rearrangement joins TRBV18 to TRBJ2-5, with D perhaps TRBD2 (5 bases). There are 14 residues in the CDR3. Germline loops: CDR1 KGHSH, CDR2 LQKENI. The V end lost 0 bases, the J end lost 9 bases, and 14 bases lay between the germline ends. The CDR3 DNA follows: TGTGCCAGCTCACCACCGGTGTCGAGGGTGGCCCAGTACTTC. Protein: CASSPPVSRVAQYF.

The CDR3 DNA reads TGTGCCAGCAGCTCAAGGGGGCTTAGCACAGATACGCAGTATTTT. This codes for CASSSRGLSTDTQYF. The gene calls are TRBV7-9 and TRBJ2-3; 7 nucleotides match TRBD1. The CDR3 runs 15 residues. Germline CDR1 SEHNR, CDR2 FQNEAQ (reference sequence). After removal of 4 bases from V and 0 bases from J, the junction contained 4 bases not matched to a gene.

Here the CDR3 reads CSVEYGISNQPQHF. CDR3 nucleotide sequence: TGCAGCGTTGAATATGGAATCAGCAATCAGCCCCAGCATTTT. The chain links TRBV29-1 to TRBJ1-5; D is uncertain. The germline gives CDR1 SQVTM, CDR2 ANQGSEA. CDR3 length equals 14 residues. Trimming took off 2 bases at V and 1 base at J, with 9 bases between the two ends.

This clone was detected only once. Germline and junction disagree at one end, which may indicate a read error. The gene calls are TRBV28 and TRBJ2-7; D is unresolved. From germline, CDR1 is MDHEN and CDR2 SYDVKM. CDR3 length equals 12 residues. The CDR3 sequence: CASSLWARTLSF. The CDR3 region has the DNA TGTGCCAGCAGTTTATGGGCCAGAACTTTAAGCTTC.

A remark on this clone: Other nucleotide sequences from this sample produce the same CDR3. V usage is TRBV6-1 and J usage is TRBJ1-1; D remains unclear. The V end was cut by 2 bases, the J end by 1 base, with 5 bases between. Germline V gives CDR1 MNHNS, CDR2 SASEGT. The CDR3 totals 13 residues. DNA of the CDR3: TGTGCCAGCAGTGAAAGGGAGAACACTGAAGCTTTCTTT. This encodes CASSERENTEAFF.

The chain couples TRBV6-6 to TRBJ2-5; possibly TRBD2 for D (5 bases). The CDR3 is made up of 11 amino acids. The V and J ends lost 6 bases and 13 bases respectively, with 15 bases between them. From germline, CDR1 is MNHNY and CDR2 SVGAGI (reference sequence). CDR3 bases: TGTGCCAGCAGAAAGCTCCGGAGGACGTACTTC. This encodes CASRKLRRTYF.

The chain recombines TRBV7-2 with TRBJ2-2; 8 bases align to TRBD1. The CDR3 runs to 16 residues. Trimming at V came to 0 bases and at J to 5 bases, leaving 5 bases not matched to a gene. The germline V gene has CDR1 SGHTA and CDR2 FQGNSA. The CDR3 region has the DNA TGTGCCAGCAGCTTAGCTCAGGGGGCGAGGACCGGGGAGCTGTTTTTT. It yields the protein CASSLAQGARTGELFF.

The chain has TRBV6-1 and TRBJ1-2, with 9 bases fitting TRBD1. With 7 bases clipped from V and 5 bases from J, the junction kept 11 bases outside the gene matches. This CDR3 is 15 amino acids long. Per the germline V gene, CDR1 is MNHNS and CDR2 is SASEGT. DNA for the CDR3: TGTGCCAGCATTAAGGGACAGGGAAATGAGTATGGCTACACCTTC. As protein: CASIKGQGNEYGYTF.

J is TRBJ1-2 and V is TRBV29-1; perhaps TRBD1 as D (5 bases). Per germline, CDR1 SQVTM and CDR2 ANQGSEA. V lost 5 bases, J lost 2 bases, and 15 bases lay in between. The CDR3 covers 14 residues. CDR3 DNA sequence: TGCAGCGTTTCCCGATCAGGGACCAACTATGGCTACACCTTC. Translated: CSVSRSGTNYGYTF.

The gene calls are TRBV4-2 and TRBJ2-2, with D perhaps matching TRBD2 (7 bases). The CDR3 runs 18 residues. Germline V gene sequence: CDR1 LGHNA, CDR2 YNFKEQ. Trimming took off 1 base at V and 1 base at J, with 16 bases between the two ends. The CDR3 is CASSQVGAGVENTGELFF. Written as DNA, the CDR3 is TGTGCCAGCAGCCAAGTGGGGGCGGGAGTGGAGAACACCGGGGAGCTGTTTTTT.

This CDR3 reads CASSHITGVIFDYGYTF. DNA of the CDR3: TGTGCCAGCTCGCATATCACAGGTGTCATTTTTGACTATGGCTACACCTTC. The chain joins TRBV18 to TRBJ1-2; D possibly corresponds to TRBD1 (5 bases). Between the trimmed V and J ends, which lost 6 bases and 3 bases, there was a span of 23 bases. The CDR3 totals 17 residues. Germline V gene sequence: CDR1 KGHSH, CDR2 LQKENI.

The CDR3 region is CASSELQGRSTEAFF. In DNA form, the CDR3 reads TGTGCCAGCAGTGAACTACAGGGGAGGTCCACTGAAGCTTTCTTT. The V gene is TRBV6-1, the J gene TRBJ1-1; TRBD1 matches 7 bases. This CDR3 has 15 residues. The germline V gene encodes CDR1 MNHNS and CDR2 SASEGT. J lost 4 bases, V lost 2 bases, and 7 bases had no gene match.

This clone was detected only a few times. The rearrangement joins TRBV6-4 to TRBJ2-1, with 11 positions matching TRBD2. The CDR3 is made up of 15 amino acids. CDR1 MRHNA and CDR2 SNTAGT come from the germline V gene. The J segment lost 6 bases and the V segment lost 6 bases, leaving 7 bases of the junction unmatched. For the CDR3, the DNA is TGTGCCAGCAGACCGGGACTAGCGGACTCCAATGAGCAGTTCTTC. Translation: CASRPGLADSNEQFF.

This clone turned up a few times. The chain joins TRBV6-5 to TRBJ1-5, with unresolved D. The CDR3 is 15 amino acids. Trimming removed 2 bases from V and 2 bases from J, with 10 bases in between. Per the germline V gene, CDR1 is MNHEY and CDR2 is SVGAGI. The CDR3 spells CASSYTEEGNQPQHF. The CDR3 DNA sequence: TGTGCCAGCAGTTACACAGAAGAAGGCAATCAGCCCCAGCATTTT.

CDR3 sequence (DNA): TGCAGCGTTGAACTAGCGGGAGAGACCCAGTACTTC. This encodes CSVELAGETQYF. The rearrangement joins TRBV29-1 to TRBJ2-5, with 8 bases fitting TRBD2. The CDR3 has 12 amino acids. V lost 2 bases and J lost 4; bases outside the gene matches: 0. Germline V gene sequence: CDR1 SQVTM, CDR2 ANQGSEA.

The chain couples TRBV28 to TRBJ2-7, with D perhaps assigned TRBD1 or TRBD2 (5 bases each). V shed 3 bases and J shed 2 bases, with 8 bases lying between them. The CDR3 spans 13 residues. CDR1 and CDR2 from the germline V gene are MDHEN and SYDVKM. This CDR3 reads CASSFRGAYEQYF. DNA for the CDR3: TGTGCCAGCAGTTTTAGGGGAGCCTACGAGCAGTACTTC.

This sequence joins TRBV6-5 and TRBJ2-5; D is uncertain. The germline V gene has CDR1 MNHEY and CDR2 SVGAGI. V dropped 5 bases and J dropped 2 bases, with 12 bases sitting between them. The length of the CDR3 is 14 residues. CDR3 sequence reads: CASSRTRPQETQYF. The CDR3 DNA is TGTGCCAGCAGTCGTACGCGGCCTCAAGAGACCCAGTACTTC.

The V gene is TRBV30, the J gene TRBJ1-5; maybe TRBD1 (5 bases). The CDR3 length is 16 residues. Germline assignment: CDR1 GTSNPN and CDR2 SVGIG (reference sequence). V lost 0 bases and J 0 bases, leaving 12 bases between the germline ends. CDR3 nucleotides: TGTGCCTGGAGTGTAGCAGAAGGGGATAGCAATCAGCCCCAGCATTTT. Translating gives CAWSVAEGDSNQPQHF. Looking up the rest from reference TRBV30 and TRBJ1-5 gives the full variable domain: SQTIHQWPATLVQPVGSPLSLECTVEGTSNPNLYWYRQAAGRGLQLLFYSVGIGQISSEVPQNLSASRPQDRQFILSSKKLLLSDSGFYLCAWSVAEGDSNQPQHFGDGTRLSIL.

This sequence joins TRBV6-6 and TRBJ2-2; TRBD2 is a possible D gene (5 bases). Trimming took 6 bases from V and 5 from J, leaving 13 bases between them. The V gene's germline CDR1 is MNHNY and CDR2 SVGAGI (reference sequence). CDR3 length equals 14 residues. The CDR3 here is CASRFARVTGELFF. The CDR3 DNA follows: TGTGCCAGCAGATTCGCGAGGGTGACCGGGGAGCTGTTTTTT.

The gene calls are TRBV20-1 and TRBJ2-5; no definite D call. The CDR3 sequence is 11 residues long. V lost 0 bases and J 5 bases, leaving 4 bases between the germline ends. CDR1 and CDR2 (germline): DFQATT, SNEGSKA (reference sequence). CDR3 in DNA: TGCAGTGCTAGAGATTGGGAGACCCAGTACTTC. This encodes CSARDWETQYF.

The J gene is TRBJ2-1, the V gene TRBV6-5; D uncertain. CDR3 length: 15 residues. Trimming shortened V by 0 bases and J by 7 bases, and 13 bases separated the two germline ends. CDR1 is MNHEY and CDR2 is SVGAGI in the germline V gene. CDR3 in amino acids: CASSYSRIMFNEQFF. The DNA for the CDR3 is TGTGCCAGCAGTTACTCACGAATTATGTTTAATGAGCAGTTCTTC.

V is TRBV12-5 and J is TRBJ1-1; D unresolved. V lost 1 base and J 0 bases, leaving 3 bases between the germline ends. The CDR3 has 13 amino acids. CDR1 is LGHNT, CDR2 FRNRAP, per germline. CDR3 in amino acids: CASGLGVNTEAFF. CDR3 bases: TGTGCTAGTGGTTTGGGAGTGAACACTGAAGCTTTCTTT.

The J gene is TRBJ2-7, the V gene TRBV6-1; 10 bases line up with TRBD2. The CDR3 has 14 residues. Germline-derived CDR1 and CDR2 are MNHNS and SASEGT. Trimming cost V 2 bases and J 4 bases; bases outside gene matches: 2. CDR3 nucleotides: TGTGCCAGCAGTGAACCTAGCGGGAGTTACGAGCAGTACTTC. Encoded protein: CASSEPSGSYEQYF.

The V gene is TRBV7-7, the J gene TRBJ2-1, with TRBD1 identical over 7 bases. J gave up 1 base and V 5 bases, and 8 bases lay outside the gene matches. The CDR3 extends over 16 amino acids. In germline, CDR1 is SSHAT, CDR2 FNYEAQ (reference sequence). The CDR3 sequence is CASSPTGNRSYNEQFF. CDR3 coding DNA: TGTGCCAGCAGCCCGACAGGGAATCGGTCCTACAATGAGCAGTTCTTC.